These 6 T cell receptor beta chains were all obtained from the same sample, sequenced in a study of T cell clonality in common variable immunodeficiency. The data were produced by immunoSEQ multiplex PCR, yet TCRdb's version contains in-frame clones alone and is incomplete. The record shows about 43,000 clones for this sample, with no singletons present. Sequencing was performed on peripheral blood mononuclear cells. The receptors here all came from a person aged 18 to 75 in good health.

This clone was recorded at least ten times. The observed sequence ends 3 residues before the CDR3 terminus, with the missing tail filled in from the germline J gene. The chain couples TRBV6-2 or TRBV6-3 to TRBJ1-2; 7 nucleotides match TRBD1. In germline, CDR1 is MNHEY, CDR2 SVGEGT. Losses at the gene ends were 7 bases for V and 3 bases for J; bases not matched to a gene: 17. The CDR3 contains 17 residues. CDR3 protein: CASNLRTGANPHYGYTF. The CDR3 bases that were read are TGTGCCAGCAATCTACGGACAGGTGCCAACCCTCACTATGGC.

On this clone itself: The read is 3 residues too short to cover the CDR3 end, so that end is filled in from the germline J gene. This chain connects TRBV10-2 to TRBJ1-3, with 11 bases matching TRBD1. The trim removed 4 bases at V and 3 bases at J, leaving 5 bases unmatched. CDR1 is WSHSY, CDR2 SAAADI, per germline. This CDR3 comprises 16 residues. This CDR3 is CASSVQDRGHGNTIYF. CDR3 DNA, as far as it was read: TGCGCCAGCAGTGTTCAGGACAGGGGGCATGGAAACACC.

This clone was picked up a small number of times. The CDR3 is CASSPGQAGDSPLFF. CDR3 bases read: TGTGCCAGCTCACCCGGACAGGCTGGGGATTCACCG. The chain links TRBV18 to TRBJ2-2; 7 nucleotides match TRBD1. Sequencing ends 3 residues short of the CDR3 end; the germline J gene provides the rest. This CDR3 is built from 15 residues. Per germline, CDR1 KGHSH and CDR2 LQKENI.

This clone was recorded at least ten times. The DNA read from the CDR3 is TGTGCCAGCAGCTCATGGGACAGCTCGAATCAGCCC. Amino acids: CASSSWDSSNQP. From start to end, the CDR3 is CASSSWDSSNQPQHF. This chain joins TRBV5-6 and TRBJ1-5; TRBD1 matches 7 bases. The read gets to within 3 residues of the CDR3 end, and the germline J gene fills in the rest. The V segment lost 3 bases and the J segment 4 bases; nucleotides outside the gene matches: 7. The CDR3 runs to 15 residues. Germline-derived CDR1 and CDR2 are SGHDT and YYEEEE.

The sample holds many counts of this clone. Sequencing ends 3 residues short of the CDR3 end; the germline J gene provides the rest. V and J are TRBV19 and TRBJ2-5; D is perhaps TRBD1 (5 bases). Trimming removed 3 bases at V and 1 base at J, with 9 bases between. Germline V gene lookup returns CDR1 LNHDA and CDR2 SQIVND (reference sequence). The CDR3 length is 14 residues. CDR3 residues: CASSIRQGQETQYF. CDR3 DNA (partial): TGTGCCAGTAGTATCAGGCAGGGCCAAGAGACC.

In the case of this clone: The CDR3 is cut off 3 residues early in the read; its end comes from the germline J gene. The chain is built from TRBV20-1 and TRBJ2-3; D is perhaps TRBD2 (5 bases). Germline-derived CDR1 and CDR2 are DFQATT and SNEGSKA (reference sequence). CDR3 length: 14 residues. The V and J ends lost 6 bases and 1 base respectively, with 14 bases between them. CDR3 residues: CSAQDYAGTDTQYF. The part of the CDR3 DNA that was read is TGCAGTGCCCAAGACTATGCCGGCACAGATACG.